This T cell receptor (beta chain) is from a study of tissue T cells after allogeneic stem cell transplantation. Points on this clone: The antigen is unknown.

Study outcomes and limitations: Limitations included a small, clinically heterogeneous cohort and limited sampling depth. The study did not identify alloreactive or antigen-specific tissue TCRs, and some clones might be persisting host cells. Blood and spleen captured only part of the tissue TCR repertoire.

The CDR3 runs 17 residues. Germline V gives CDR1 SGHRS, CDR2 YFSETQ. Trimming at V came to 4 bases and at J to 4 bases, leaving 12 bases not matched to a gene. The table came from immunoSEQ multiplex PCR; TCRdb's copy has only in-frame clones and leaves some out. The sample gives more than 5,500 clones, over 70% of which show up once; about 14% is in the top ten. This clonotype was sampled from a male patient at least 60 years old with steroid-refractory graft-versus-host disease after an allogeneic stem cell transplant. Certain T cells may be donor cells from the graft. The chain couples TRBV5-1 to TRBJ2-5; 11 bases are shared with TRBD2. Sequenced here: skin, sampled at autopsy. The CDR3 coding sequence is TGCGCCAGCAGCGAGGACCTCATAGCGGGGGGGCTAGAGACCCAGTACTTC. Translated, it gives CASSEDLIAGGLETQYF.